These 11 T cell receptor beta chains originate from one sample sequenced in a study of blood T cell repertoires in COVID-19 (dated by TCRdb to the early 2020s). Libraries were prepared through the immunoSEQ multiplex PCR assay. TCRdb stores this immuneACCESS table with in-frame sequences only. Part of the clones is absent; in the studies checked, under half of the shortfall reflects unresolved V genes, and no reason is known for the rest. Across this sample there are 150,000 to 190,000 clones, with 76% seen only once. Of the sample, 3.7% is held by the ten largest clones. Sequenced: peripheral blood. Receptors originate from a woman over 75 with acute or convalescent COVID-19.

This clone came up a few times. This chain connects TRBV7-9 to TRBJ1-2; 8 bases align to TRBD1. Germline loops: CDR1 SEHNR, CDR2 FQNEAQ (reference sequence). The CDR3 spans 14 residues. V gave up 5 bases and J gave up 8 bases; unmatched junction bases: 10. CDR3 in amino acids: CASSIWQGARGYTF. DNA for the CDR3: TGTGCCAGCAGCATCTGGCAGGGGGCGCGCGGCTACACCTTC.

The V and J genes are TRBV15 and TRBJ2-7, with 8 nucleotides matching TRBD1. The germline V gene has CDR1 LNHNV and CDR2 YYDKDF (reference sequence). This CDR3 contains 13 residues. V lost 3 bases and J lost 4; bases outside the gene matches: 2. The CDR3 nucleotides read TGTGCCACCAGCAGTCAGGGGGCGTACGAGCAGTACTTC. The encoded protein is CATSSQGAYEQYF.

The chain has TRBV4-1 and TRBJ2-6; 7 positions match TRBD2. Germline CDR1 and CDR2: MGHRA and YSYEKL. V shed 0 bases and J 1 base; nucleotides not matched to a gene: 6. The CDR3 has 18 residues. As DNA, the CDR3 is TGCGCCAGCAGCCAAGATCTCGGACTAGGATCTGGGGCCAACGTCCTGACTTTC. Residues: CASSQDLGLGSGANVLTF.

This clone was seen more than once but under ten times. The chain links TRBV3-1 (or the pseudogene TRBV3-2) to TRBJ1-1, with D hard to call. The CDR3 runs 15 residues. Germline assignment: CDR1 LGHDT and CDR2 YNNKEL (reference sequence). V gave up 1 base and J gave up 6 bases, with 15 bases separating them. The CDR3 DNA reads TGTGCCAGCAGCCAAGGTCAGAGGTTTAAGGCTGAAGCTTTCTTT. Protein product: CASSQGQRFKAEAFF.

This sequence joins TRBV5-1 and TRBJ1-2, with 9 bases fitting TRBD1. This CDR3 contains 15 residues. Germline V lookup: CDR1 SGHRS, CDR2 YFSETQ. Trimming took 0 bases from V and 6 from J; bases not matched to a gene: 6. The CDR3 protein is CASSLAPGQGNGYTF. CDR3 bases: TGCGCCAGCAGCTTGGCCCCGGGACAGGGCAATGGCTACACCTTC.

The genes are TRBV29-1 and TRBJ1-1; D is possibly TRBD1 (5 bases). CDR1 is SQVTM and CDR2 is ANQGSEA in the germline V gene. The CDR3 loop spans 11 amino acids. V was cut by 4 bases and J by 5 bases, with 8 bases left in between. In DNA, the CDR3 is TGCAGCGTTGCTTACAGGACTGAAGCTTTCTTT. It specifies CSVAYRTEAFF.

This clone was seen a few times. J is TRBJ2-7 and V is TRBV12-3 or TRBV12-4, with D maybe TRBD1 (6 bases). Trimming stripped 6 bases from V and 2 bases from J, with 11 bases between. CDR3 length equals 13 residues. The CDR3 DNA follows: TGTGCCAGCAGCCCGGGACATCCCTACGAGCAGTACTTC. It yields the protein CASSPGHPYEQYF.

This clone was seen only a few times. This chain connects TRBV14 to TRBJ1-3; a weak D match, TRBD1 (6 bases). Germline V gene sequence: CDR1 SGHDN, CDR2 FVKESK. CDR3 length: 15 residues. The V end lost 4 bases, the J end lost 4 bases, and 14 bases lay between the germline ends. CDR3 bases: TGTGCCAGCAGCCCCCGGACAGCGAGGGGAAACACCATATATTTT. Amino acid sequence: CASSPRTARGNTIYF.

The rearrangement uses TRBV30 and TRBJ2-6; tentative D call: TRBD1 (6 bases). Germline values: CDR1 GTSNPN, CDR2 SVGIG (reference sequence). Between the trimmed V and J ends, which lost 0 bases and 4 bases, there was a span of 13 bases. This CDR3 spans 16 amino acids. CDR3 nucleotide sequence: TGTGCCTGGAGTGTGCAGGGGTTCTCCGGGGCCAACGTCCTGACTTTC. Residues: CAWSVQGFSGANVLTF.

The rearrangement uses TRBV6-4 and TRBJ2-7; 8 bases agree with TRBD2. The germline V gene has CDR1 MRHNA and CDR2 SNTAGT. CDR3 length equals 15 residues. V lost 4 bases and J lost 4; bases outside the gene matches: 9. The CDR3 protein is CASSAGHGGVYEQYF. The CDR3 region has the DNA TGTGCCAGCAGTGCTGGACACGGGGGGGTGTACGAGCAGTACTTC.

The chain combines TRBV12-3 or TRBV12-4 with TRBJ1-1; 11 positions agree with TRBD1. The ends lost 3 bases at V and 6 bases at J; junction bases unmatched: 0. The CDR3 runs to 13 residues. DNA for the CDR3: TGTGCCAGCAGTTTGGACAGGGGGCCTGAAGCTTTCTTT. Its translation: CASSLDRGPEAFF.